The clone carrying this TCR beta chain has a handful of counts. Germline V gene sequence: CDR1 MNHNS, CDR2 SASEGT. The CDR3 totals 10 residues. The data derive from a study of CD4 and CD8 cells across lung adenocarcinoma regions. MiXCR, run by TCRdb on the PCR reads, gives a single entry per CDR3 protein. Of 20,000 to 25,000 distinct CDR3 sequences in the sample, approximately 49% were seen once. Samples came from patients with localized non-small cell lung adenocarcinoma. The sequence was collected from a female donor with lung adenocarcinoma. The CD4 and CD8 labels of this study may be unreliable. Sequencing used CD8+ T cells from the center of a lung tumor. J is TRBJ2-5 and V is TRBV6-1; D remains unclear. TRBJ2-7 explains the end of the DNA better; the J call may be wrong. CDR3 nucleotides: TGTGCCAGCAACGCCTACGAGCAGTACTTC. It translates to CASNAYEQYF.